The 9 T cell receptor beta chains reported below all come from one sample, sequenced in a study of blood T cell repertoires in COVID-19. The protocol was immunoSEQ multiplex PCR, while the TCRdb copy is restricted to in-frame clones and leaves out a portion. The sample lists some 22,000 clones; around 83% were seen once. Material: peripheral blood. These receptors were collected from a man between 65 and 85 years old with acute or convalescent COVID-19.

The V gene is TRBV6-5, the J gene TRBJ1-2, with D unclear. V was shortened by 8 bases and J by 1 base, with 5 bases between the two germline ends. Germline V lookup: CDR1 MNHEY, CDR2 SVGAGI. The CDR3 length is 11 residues. DNA for the CDR3: TGTGCCAGCTCCAATAACTATGGCTACACCTTC. Translation gives CASSNNYGYTF.

This clone turned up a few times. V is TRBV7-8 and J is TRBJ2-7, with 7 nucleotides matching TRBD2. J lost 4 bases, V lost 3 bases, and 9 bases had no gene match. Germline V CDR1 and CDR2: SGHVS, FQNEAQ. The CDR3 is made up of 15 amino acids. In DNA form, the CDR3 reads TGTGCCAGCAGCTTCATGACGGGGCGGGGGTACGAGCAGTACTTC. This codes for CASSFMTGRGYEQYF.

The gene calls are TRBV28 and TRBJ2-4; D possibly corresponds to TRBD2 (5 bases). V was shortened by 4 bases and J by 0 bases, with 19 bases between the two germline ends. CDR3 size: 18 residues. CDR1 is MDHEN, CDR2 SYDVKM, per germline. CDR3: CASSSLMGSRLAKNIQYF. The CDR3 DNA sequence: TGTGCCAGCAGTTCTCTGATGGGGAGTCGTCTAGCCAAAAACATTCAGTACTTC.

The genes are TRBV5-1 and TRBJ1-4; a possible D gene is TRBD1 (5 bases). With 5 bases removed from V and 3 bases from J, the gap between germline ends came to 20 bases. CDR1 is SGHRS and CDR2 is YFSETQ in the germline V gene. The CDR3 has 17 amino acids. The CDR3 nucleotides read TGCGCCAGCAGTTCCGGCAGGGTGGCATTTGCTAATGAAAAACTGTTTTTT. Its translation: CASSSGRVAFANEKLFF.

The gene calls are TRBV4-1 and TRBJ1-1; D remains unclear. Deletions cut 0 bases from V and 3 bases from J, with 11 bases between. The CDR3 loop spans 15 amino acids. Germline V gene sequence: CDR1 MGHRA, CDR2 YSYEKL. The CDR3: CASSQDSGLYTEAFF. The CDR3 DNA is TGCGCCAGCAGCCAAGATTCGGGGTTGTACACTGAAGCTTTCTTT.

V gene TRBV7-2 combines with J gene TRBJ2-7, with D possibly being TRBD1 (8 bases). V was cut by 5 bases and J by 3 bases, with 26 bases left in between. Germline CDR1 is SGHTA and CDR2 is FQGNSA. The CDR3 length is 18 residues. The CDR3 is CASSPQSGGAGGSYEQYF. CDR3 bases: TGTGCCAGCAGCCCCCAGTCAGGGGGCGCCGGCGGGAGCTACGAGCAGTACTTC.

CDR3 in DNA: TGTGCCAGCAGTTTCAGACAGTTATATGGCTACACCTTC. Its translation: CASSFRQLYGYTF. The rearrangement links TRBV6-5 to TRBJ1-2; D is perhaps TRBD1 (5 bases). CDR3 length equals 13 residues. Trimming stripped 4 bases from V and 5 bases from J, with 11 bases between. The germline CDR1 and CDR2 sequences are MNHEY and SVGAGI.

This clone was recorded once. The rearrangement links TRBV24-1 to TRBJ2-1; 8 bases map to TRBD1. V gave up 4 bases and J gave up 6 bases; unmatched junction bases: 10. The CDR3 contains 16 residues. Germline lookup yields CDR1 KGHDR and CDR2 SFDVKD. CDR3 residues: CATSDPGQGAVNEQFF. The CDR3 nucleotides read TGTGCCACCAGTGACCCCGGACAGGGCGCCGTCAATGAGCAGTTCTTC.

This chain uses TRBV28 with TRBJ1-5; possible D gene TRBD1, 6 bases. V was pared by 4 bases and J by 8 bases, with 9 bases between. The length of the CDR3 is 12 residues. The germline V gene has CDR1 MDHEN and CDR2 SYDVKM. CDR3 nucleotide sequence: TGTGCCAGCAGTTCCAGGGGTGAGCCCCAGCATTTT. It codes for CASSSRGEPQHF.